These 11 T cell receptor beta chains originate from one sample sequenced in a study of T cells in Graves' hyperthyroidism and ophthalmopathy. Amplification of TCR beta CDR3 regions used RNA as the template. During a first-round RT-PCR of the TCR CDR3, the HTBI primer set was used. TCRdb reprocessed the multiplex PCR reads with MiXCR, giving one entry per CDR3 protein. The sample lists around 440,000 distinct CDR3 sequences, 15% to 19% occurring once. The sequencing input was blood. These receptors came from a woman younger than 30 with Graves' hyperthyroidism.

This clonotype was seen ten or more times. The gene calls are TRBV7-2 and TRBJ1-5, with D hard to call. The V end lost 5 bases, the J end lost 4 bases, and 9 bases lay between the germline ends. Germline values: CDR1 SGHTA, CDR2 FQGNSA. This CDR3 has 13 amino acids. The CDR3 DNA follows: TGTGCCAGCAGCCAATGGGCTAATCAGCCCCAGCATTTT. Its translation is CASSQWANQPQHF.

This clonotype was counted between two and nine times. The chain recombines TRBV29-1 with TRBJ1-2; D is unclear. V lost 3 bases to trimming and J lost 3 bases, with 14 bases between them. The germline V gene has CDR1 SQVTM and CDR2 ANQGSEA. This CDR3 is 14 amino acids long. CDR3 residues: CSVDGLGIHYGYTF. For the CDR3, the DNA is TGCAGCGTTGATGGGTTGGGGATACACTATGGCTACACCTTC.

This clonotype was seen at least ten times. V gene TRBV12-5 combines with J gene TRBJ2-1; D remains ambiguous. The V end was cut by 7 bases, the J end by 3 bases, with 16 bases between. Germline assignment: CDR1 LGHNT and CDR2 FRNRAP. This CDR3 has 15 residues. The CDR3 sequence: CASALALLFYNEQFF. The CDR3 nucleotides read TGTGCTAGTGCCCTGGCACTATTATTCTACAATGAGCAGTTCTTC.

This clonotype has a handful of counts. The chain employs TRBV20-1 and TRBJ2-5, with 12 bases that match TRBD2. CDR3 length: 17 residues. Looked up from germline, CDR1 is DFQATT and CDR2 is SNEGSKA (reference sequence). Trimming cost V 3 bases and J 4 bases; bases outside gene matches: 12. The chain's CDR3 is CSASSLAGGPIIETQYF. CDR3 DNA sequence: TGCAGTGCTAGTAGTCTAGCGGGGGGGCCGATAATAGAGACCCAGTACTTC.

This clonotype was found many times. This chain connects TRBV7-9 to TRBJ2-3; tentative D call: TRBD1 (6 bases). CDR3 length equals 13 residues. Germline V gives CDR1 SEHNR, CDR2 FQNEAQ (reference sequence). The V and J ends lost 3 bases and 4 bases respectively, with 8 bases between them. CDR3 sequence (DNA): TGTGCCAGCAGCTTCGGACAGCCAGATACGCAGTATTTT. It codes for CASSFGQPDTQYF.

This clonotype was seen many times. This chain links TRBV7-2 with TRBJ2-7, with D perhaps matching TRBD1 (5 bases). Germline V lookup: CDR1 SGHTA, CDR2 FQGNSA. Trimming took off 1 base at V and 3 bases at J, with 13 bases between the two ends. The CDR3 runs to 15 residues. CDR3 amino acids: CASSLGQKRNYEQYF. CDR3 in DNA: TGTGCCAGCAGCTTAGGACAGAAGAGAAACTACGAGCAGTACTTC.

This clonotype was detected only a few times. The chain couples TRBV4-1 to TRBJ1-1; perhaps TRBD1 as D (5 bases). The CDR3 consists of 18 residues. Trimming pared 2 bases from V and 4 bases from J, leaving 23 bases between. Per germline, CDR1 MGHRA and CDR2 YSYEKL. The CDR3 DNA reads as TGCGCCAGCAGCCAACAGATCCAGGTGGGTTGGAGGGGCACTGAAGCTTTCTTT. Protein: CASSQQIQVGWRGTEAFF.

Of note for this clonotype: The conserved final phenylalanine or tryptophan is absent from the CDR3, which likely points to a read error. This rearrangement joins TRBV20-1 to TRBJ1-5; D not certain. The CDR3 extends over 12 amino acids. Germline CDR1 DFQATT, CDR2 SNEGSKA (reference sequence). V shed 2 bases and J shed 4 bases, with 6 bases lying between them. Here the CDR3 DNA reads TGCAGTGCTAGAAAAGAGAATCAGCCCCAGCATTTA. As protein: CSARKENQPQHL.

V and J are TRBV5-1 and TRBJ2-1, with D perhaps given as TRBD1 or TRBD2 (6 bases each). Germline-derived CDR1 and CDR2 are SGHRS and YFSETQ. Trimming left V 0 bases short and J 0 bases short, with 25 bases between. The CDR3 extends over 21 amino acids. CDR3 amino acids: CASSLGAGLGGFDNSYNEQFF. CDR3 sequence (DNA): TGCGCCAGCAGCTTGGGGGCCGGGCTAGGGGGGTTTGATAACTCCTACAATGAGCAGTTCTTC.

About this clonotype itself: A much larger clone differs from this one at a single base, so this may be a read error. The chain carries TRBV12-3 or TRBV12-4 and TRBJ1-2; no firm D call. The V gene lost 8 bases and the J gene lost 6 bases, with 13 bases spanning the gap. The CDR3 loop spans 12 amino acids. The CDR3 spells CASLRRYHGYTF. In DNA form, the CDR3 reads TGTGCCAGCCTCCGACGTTACCATGGCTACACCTTC.

This clonotype was counted between two and nine times. V and J are TRBV6-1 and TRBJ1-2; tentative D call: TRBD1 (5 bases). In germline, CDR1 is MNHNS, CDR2 SASEGT. This CDR3 is built from 12 residues. Deletions cut 7 bases from V and 3 bases from J, with 9 bases between. The DNA for the CDR3 is TGTGCCAGCAAAGGGGACCACTATGGCTACACCTTC. This gives the protein CASKGDHYGYTF.